Reported below is one T cell receptor (beta chain). The antigen is undetermined. The data originate from a study of T cell responses to AZD1222 COVID-19 vaccine. General study findings and limits: Females outnumbered males among donors, who were mostly white British; clonal diversity was possibly underestimated. Among spike-specific TCRs, nearly half reportedly target unmutated variant regions.

Here immunoSEQ multiplex PCR was the method, and the copy in TCRdb shows in-frame clones only, minus some. The sample lists approximately 140,000 clones; 90% were seen once. The receptor was derived from an adult in good health. The specimen was peripheral blood, collected on day 0 of AZD1222 vaccination.

CDR3 amino acids: CASSQSRVLWVAIGGHTGELFF. CDR3 nucleotides: TGCGCCAGCAGTCAATCGAGGGTTCTTTGGGTCGCTATCGGGGGACACACCGGGGAGCTGTTTTTT. The chain employs TRBV23-1 and TRBJ2-2; TRBD2 might be the D (6 bases). TRBV23-1 is sorted into the ORF group, with uncertain function. The CDR3 is 22 residues long. Trimming removed 0 bases at V and 3 bases at J, with 29 bases between.